This TCR beta chain was sequenced in a study of human T cells and chemical hapten exposure. Broader study findings: With patch test score, the counts of PT1 expanded TCRs showed a positive correlation. The study found expanded TCRs formed significantly more large CDR3 similarity clusters than controls.

V trimming: 6 bases; J trimming: 3 bases; junction bases outside the gene matches: 8. CDR3 length: 13 residues. The V gene's germline CDR1 is GTSNPN and CDR2 SVGIG (reference sequence). Noted time point: pre-sensitization, week 0. As for treatment: therapeutic diphenylcyclopropenone sensitization with weekly scalp DPC. Using its own MiXCR run on the RACE reads, TCRdb lists one record per CDR3 protein. The table includes some 98,000 distinct CDR3 sequences, approximately 11% detected once. As for this clonotype: The antigen remains undetermined.

Sequenced material: whole blood, taken in connection with sensitization to the hapten diphenylcyclopropenone (DPC). The chain uses TRBV30 and TRBJ2-7; 7 bases are shared with TRBD1. The receptor's source is a woman aged 60 to 75 with alopecia areata. Some clones in this sample may be carry-over from other donors' samples. The CDR3 region has the DNA TGTGCCTGTCAGACAGGGAGCGACTACGAGCAGTACTTC. It codes for CACQTGSDYEQYF.